The source of this T cell receptor (beta chain) is a study of immune evolution from preneoplasia to lung adenocarcinoma. This clone is a singleton in its sample. The CDR3 loop spans 14 amino acids. Per germline, CDR1 MDHEN and CDR2 SYDVKM. J lost 7 bases, V lost 10 bases, and 11 bases had no gene match. The data were produced by immunoSEQ multiplex PCR, yet TCRdb's version contains in-frame clones alone and is incomplete. The sample has some 37,000 clones, 74% seen once. The sequenced material came from FFPE invasive lung adenocarcinoma tissue. This sequence was found in a person aged 55-75 years with lung adenocarcinoma. This sequence joins TRBV28 and TRBJ2-2; 8 positions match TRBD2. CDR3 in DNA: TGTGCCACTATGAGACTAGCGTTCGGCGGGGAGCTGTTTTTT. It codes for CATMRLAFGGELFF.